The clone carrying this TCR beta chain appeared a few times. Authors' data handling: Estimates of nucleated cell counts were drawn from the amplification of reference gene primers. Clones were sequenced by immunoSEQ multiplex PCR, and TCRdb holds only the in-frame ones, with some missing. V and J calls and clone size are given by that table; D and trimming were obtained from the DNA. Of approximately 150,000 clones in the sample, 70% to 90% were seen once. The sample comes from a study of blood T cell repertoires in COVID-19. Study details: Samples came from the United States, Italy and Spain, spanning acute and convalescent COVID-19. PBMCs, B-cell-depleted T cells, or T cells provided the cDNA or gDNA that made up the material.

Per the germline V gene, CDR1 is SNHLY and CDR2 is FYNNEI. This CDR3 is built from 14 residues. Trimming removed 4 bases from V and 5 bases from J; junction bases left unmatched: 2. This receptor was obtained from a woman aged 50 to 60 with acute or convalescent COVID-19. V gene TRBV2 combines with J gene TRBJ2-1; 10 bases match TRBD2. Sequencing was performed on peripheral blood. The CDR3 nucleotides are TGTGCCAGCAGTGGCCTAGCGGGGGACAATGAGCAGTTCTTC. This codes for CASSGLAGDNEQFF. The variable domain in full, completed from reference TRBV2 and TRBJ2-1, reads EPEVTQTPSHQVTQMGQEVILRCVPISNHLYFYWYRQILGQKVEFLVSFYNNEISEKSEIFDDQFSVERPDGSNFTLKIRSTKLEDSAMYFCASSGLAGDNEQFFGPGTRLTVL.